This record covers a single T cell receptor beta chain. Its binding antigen is unknown. No quality values exist for individual bases; no much larger clone is one base distant. Collaborating institutions collected whole blood in K2EDTA tubes following their own protocols. Collaborator samples were shipped for TCRbeta analysis as frozen whole blood, isolated PBMCs, or DNA extracted from either sample type. CDR1 SGHAT and CDR2 FQDESV are derived from the germline V gene (reference sequence). The CDR3 measures 15 amino acids from cysteine to phenylalanine. Solely the CDR3 DNA is kept, with 45 bases framed from the first base. V is clipped by 1 base and J by 2 bases, and the sequence between their germline boundaries is 9 bases long. TCRbeta CDR3 regions were amplified from genomic DNA using the immunoSEQ Assay, a bias-controlled multiplex PCR. The study's processing was this. The number of nucleated cells in each sample was estimated from the amplification of reference gene primers within the assay. To quantify the absolute abundance of each unique TCRbeta CDR3 rearrangement, sequence reads were collapsed and filtered. For each sample, productive Simpson clonality was calculated as the square root of Simpson's diversity index across productive rearrangements. TCRdb retrieved this table from immuneACCESS and kept in-frame rearrangements only. Not all clones are present; in checked studies, unresolved V genes account for under half, and no reason is known for the remainder. V, J and clone size are those of that table, while D and trimming were read from the DNA. This sample comprises around 58,000 clones, about 89% of them detected only once. Together, the top ten hold about 7.3% of the sample.

These data originate in a study of blood T cell repertoires in COVID-19 (dated by TCRdb to the early 2020s). About the investigation overall: Samples covering the acute and convalescent phases of COVID-19 were provided by collaborators in the United States, Italy and Spain. Where available, HLA class I and class II types were taken from metadata supplied by the sample provider and were not determined by assay-based typing. The prospective study material was composed of cDNA or gDNA derived from T cells, B-cell-depleted T cells, or PBMCs. A freely available public database, intended as a resource for researchers studying the immune response to SARS-CoV-2, is where the repertoires were released. Subjects who had been exposed to COVID-19, were actively infected with it, or had recovered from it provided the deeply sampled blood TCRbeta repertoires that made up the dataset. Samples were obtained from the ongoing ImmuneRACE study (first 160 participants) and from over a thousand subjects provided by 6 global collaborators. The sample metadata nearly always contained a de-identified subject ID, COVID-19 status, age in years and sex. Here is what the overall study found, with its caveats: The amount of clinical and demographic metadata varied by source and participant and was provided uncurated.

Sequences were obtained from peripheral blood. In this chain, TRBV11-1 is recombined with TRBJ2-1; perhaps TRBD1 is the D gene, with 6 bases matching. This sequence was found in a woman between 55 and 75 years old with active or convalescent COVID-19. DNA sequence: TGTGCCAGCAGCTTAGAGACAGGAACCTACAATGAGCAGTTCTTC. This codes for CASSLETGTYNEQFF.